This T cell receptor (beta chain) was sequenced for a study of human T cells and chemical hapten exposure. This clonotype has at least ten counts. One entry per CDR3 protein, called by TCRdb with MiXCR from the RACE reads. The sample holds some 400,000 distinct CDR3 sequences; roughly 4.8% are singletons and the top ten take approximately 2.3%. The sample's time point: patch test 1, 2 weeks after DPC sensitization. Treatment meaning: therapeutic diphenylcyclopropenone sensitization with weekly scalp DPC. This sequence originates from a woman in her forties or fifties with alopecia areata. Some clones in this sample may be carry-over from other donors' samples. The source material was whole blood, sampled in connection with sensitization to the hapten diphenylcyclopropenone (DPC).

This CDR3 reads CASSLPGFSYNEQFF. DNA of the CDR3: TGTGCCAGCAGCTTACCAGGTTTCTCCTACAATGAGCAGTTCTTC. The V call is TRBV7-2, the J call TRBJ2-1; unclear D gene. CDR3 length equals 15 residues. CDR1 SGHTA and CDR2 FQGNSA come from the germline V gene. V was cut by 2 bases and J by 0 bases, with 8 bases left in between. The full variable domain, its missing parts supplied by reference TRBV7-2 and TRBJ2-1, is GAGVSQSPSNKVTEKGKDVELRCDPISGHTALYWYRQSLGQGLEFLIYFQGNSAPDKSGLPSDRFSAERTGGSVSTLTIQRTQQEDSAVYLCASSLPGFSYNEQFFGPGTRLTVL.